The 22 T cell receptor beta chains presented below share a single source sample, sequenced in a study of blood T cells in healthy people across ages (dated by TCRdb to the mid-2010s). The library was built by means of 5' RACE. Data came from an Illumina HiSeq 2500. The second PCR ran for about 6 to 11 cycles and used a J-beta primer mix along with a sample-barcoded 5' primer. The public reads were reanalyzed by TCRdb: fastp trimming at Q25, MiXCR alignment, in-frame beta chains only. Each record represents a unique CDR3 protein, reported with the most common genes and DNA among its rows. The sample yields over 1,500,000 distinct CDR3 sequences; about 50% were counted once. 2.1% of the sample is held by the ten biggest clonotypes. Source material: blood. The receptor set was obtained from a woman aged 40 to 55 in good health.

For this clonotype: One end of the junction fails to match germline, which may point to a read error. The V gene is TRBV5-1, the J gene TRBJ1-5; TRBD1 matches at 7 bases. CDR3 length equals 15 residues. From germline, CDR1 is SGHRS and CDR2 YFSETQ. For the CDR3, the DNA is TGTGCCAGCAGCTTAGGGACAGTTAGCAATCAGCCCCAGCATTTT. This sequence encodes CASSLGTVSNQPQHF.

With respect to this clonotype: At one of its ends the junction is not consistent with the germline gene, which may arise from a read error. The chain recombines TRBV27 with TRBJ2-4, with D perhaps matching TRBD2 (6 bases). The end of the DNA fits TRBJ2-5 better, so the J call may be wrong. The V gene's germline CDR1 is MNHEY and CDR2 SMNVEV (reference sequence). This CDR3 has 16 residues. The CDR3 sequence: CAGSPLIAASQETQYF. CDR3 nucleotides: TGTGCCGGCAGCCCTCTAATAGCGGCTTCGCAAGAGACCCAGTACTTC.

This clonotype showed up just a few times. V gene TRBV28 combines with J gene TRBJ1-1, with 10 bases fitting TRBD1. CDR1 and CDR2 (germline): MDHEN, SYDVKM. V trimming: 5 bases; J trimming: 2 bases; junction bases outside the gene matches: 2. There are 14 residues in the CDR3. As DNA, the CDR3 is TGTGCCAGCAGTGGGACAGGGGCTAACACTGAAGCTTTCTTT. Translation gives CASSGTGANTEAFF.

The chain is built from TRBV11-3 and TRBJ1-2; the D is unclear. V lost 7 bases to trimming and J lost 8 bases, with 2 bases between them. The CDR3 totals 8 residues. Germline CDR1 and CDR2: SGHNT and YENEEA. CDR3 amino acids: CASKGYTF. The CDR3 DNA follows: TGTGCCAGCAAGGGCTACACCTTC.

The chain couples TRBV7-9 to TRBJ1-2; 8 bases fit TRBD1. The CDR3 has 14 amino acids. Germline V lookup: CDR1 SEHNR, CDR2 FQNEAQ (reference sequence). The junction had 9 bases not matched to a gene; V was cut back by 4 bases and J by 8 bases. DNA of the CDR3: TGTGCCAGCAGCTCGAAGACAGGGGATGGAGGCTACACCTTC. This translates into CASSSKTGDGGYTF.

This sequence joins TRBV20-1 and TRBJ2-7; the D gene is possibly TRBD1 (6 bases). Trimming took off 5 bases at V and 2 bases at J, with 13 bases between the two ends. Germline CDR1 DFQATT, CDR2 SNEGSKA (reference sequence). This CDR3 is 13 amino acids long. CDR3 sequence reads: CSASRTVAYEQYF. DNA of the CDR3: TGCAGTGCTTCTCGGACAGTAGCCTACGAGCAGTACTTC.

The rearrangement uses TRBV5-1 and TRBJ2-7; D is unclear. V lost 4 bases and J lost 4, with 12 bases in between. The CDR3 extends over 13 amino acids. Looked up from germline, CDR1 is SGHRS and CDR2 is YFSETQ. The CDR3 reads CASSVEIKYEQYF. The CDR3 nucleotides are TGCGCCAGCAGCGTGGAAATTAAGTACGAGCAGTACTTC.

The V gene is TRBV20-1, the J gene TRBJ2-5, with 7 bases aligning to TRBD2. The J call is uncertain, as TRBJ2-7 better fits the DNA end. CDR1 is DFQATT, CDR2 SNEGSKA, per germline (reference sequence). The CDR3 is 15 residues long. CDR3 region: CSASVLADFPHEQYF. CDR3 DNA sequence: TGCAGTGCTAGTGTCCTAGCGGACTTCCCCCACGAGCAGTACTTC.

This clonotype was counted at least ten times. This chain connects TRBV3-1 to TRBJ1-2; D unclear. The CDR3 extends over 15 amino acids. CDR1 and CDR2 (germline): LGHDT, YNNKEL (reference sequence). Trimming left V 2 bases short and J 5 bases short, with 15 bases between. The CDR3 region is CASSQTTRQWYGYTF. The CDR3 nucleotides are TGTGCCAGCAGCCAAACGACCCGGCAATGGTATGGCTACACCTTC.

The genes are TRBV5-6 and TRBJ2-1, with D tentatively TRBD1 (6 bases). The CDR3 is 16 amino acids. Trimming took off 0 bases at V and 8 bases at J, with 18 bases between the two ends. Germline assignment: CDR1 SGHDT and CDR2 YYEEEE. CDR3 loop: CASSLAGRGGLDEQFF. CDR3 in DNA: TGTGCCAGCAGCTTGGCGGGCAGGGGCGGGTTAGATGAGCAGTTCTTC.

The gene calls are TRBV6-5 and TRBJ1-5, with 9 bases aligning to TRBD1. The CDR3 consists of 16 residues. Germline CDR1 is MNHEY and CDR2 is SVGAGI. J lost 1 base, V lost 4 bases, and 5 bases had no gene match. The CDR3 loop reads CASSSGTGNSNQPQHF. CDR3 DNA: TGTGCCAGCAGTTCCGGGACAGGGAACAGCAATCAGCCCCAGCATTTT.

This chain connects TRBV11-2 to TRBJ2-5, with a tentative D call TRBD1 (5 bases). The CDR3 length is 13 residues. Per the germline V gene, CDR1 is SGHAT and CDR2 is FQNNGV. V was clipped by 4 bases and J by 5 bases, with 11 bases between them. The CDR3 loop is CASSSDDSETQYF. Here the CDR3 DNA reads TGTGCCAGCAGCTCGGACGACAGTGAGACCCAGTACTTC.

The CDR3 DNA reads as TGCTCTCAGTTAGGGAATCATTACGAGCAGTACTTC. Translated: CSQLGNHYEQYF. The V and J genes are TRBV20-1 and TRBJ2-7, with D unresolved. CDR1 is DFQATT and CDR2 is SNEGSKA in the germline V gene (reference sequence). CDR3 length: 12 residues.

This clonotype was found a few times. The V gene is TRBV11-2, the J gene TRBJ2-1; maybe TRBD2 (5 bases). Trimming shortened V by 4 bases and J by 0 bases, and 10 bases separated the two germline ends. CDR3 size: 15 residues. CDR1 SGHAT and CDR2 FQNNGV come from the germline V gene. CDR3 region: CASSSRLYSYNEQFF. CDR3 sequence (DNA): TGTGCCAGCAGCTCCCGACTATACTCCTACAATGAGCAGTTCTTC.

The J gene is TRBJ2-7, the V gene TRBV11-2; possibly TRBD1 for D (5 bases). The CDR3 is 17 amino acids. V lost 1 base and J lost 2, with 18 bases in between. CDR1 SGHAT and CDR2 FQNNGV come from the germline V gene. The CDR3 DNA reads TGTGCCAGCAGCTTAGTCACAGGCCCCCAAGGACCCTACGAGCAGTACTTC. Translation gives CASSLVTGPQGPYEQYF.

About this clonotype itself: The junction departs from the called germline gene at one end, perhaps through a read error. The V call is TRBV5-1, the J call TRBJ2-7, with 9 bases matching TRBD2. Germline V gene lookup returns CDR1 SGHRS and CDR2 YFSETQ. The CDR3 spans 14 residues. The CDR3 bases are TGCGCCAGCAGCTTGGGGCTAGCGGGGTACGGGCAGTACTTC. This translates into CASSLGLAGYGQYF.

Note on this clonotype: One end of the junction fails to match germline, which may point to a read error. The CDR3 DNA is TGTACCAGCAGTGGAGGAGGAGTAGAGACCCAGTACTTC. Encoded protein: CTSSGGGVETQYF. The rearrangement joins TRBV6-1 to TRBJ2-5; possible D gene TRBD2, 5 bases. From germline, CDR1 is MNHNS and CDR2 SASEGT. The CDR3 is made up of 13 amino acids.

This clonotype was counted only a few times. CDR3 sequence reads: CASIKDRGGTDTQYF. The CDR3 DNA reads TGTGCCAGCATCAAGGACAGGGGTGGCACAGATACGCAGTATTTT. V usage is TRBV6-5 and J usage is TRBJ2-3; TRBD1 matches 9 bases. The CDR3 contains 15 residues. Germline V gene sequence: CDR1 MNHEY, CDR2 SVGAGI. The V gene end was trimmed by 7 bases and the J gene end by 1 base; junction bases not matched to a gene: 6.

This sequence joins TRBV6-5 and TRBJ2-3, with TRBD2 matching over 9 bases. This CDR3 comprises 15 residues. Germline V CDR1 and CDR2: MNHEY, SVGAGI. With 2 bases clipped from V and 8 bases from J, the junction kept 8 bases outside the gene matches. CDR3 in DNA: TGTGCCAGCAGTTACCTTCCTAGCGGGACAACTACGCAGTATTTT. It yields the protein CASSYLPSGTTTQYF.

The genes are TRBV20-1 and TRBJ2-5; 11 bases are a match to TRBD1. The V gene end was trimmed by 0 bases and the J gene end by 11 bases; junction bases not matched to a gene: 11. Germline V lookup: CDR1 DFQATT, CDR2 SNEGSKA (reference sequence). The CDR3 length is 15 residues. The CDR3 nucleotides read TGCAGTGCTAGAGATAGGGACAGGGGGAACGATGAGCAGTACTTC. Protein: CSARDRDRGNDEQYF.

This clonotype was recorded a few times. V gene TRBV7-9 combines with J gene TRBJ2-5; D is perhaps TRBD2 (5 bases). Deletions cut 3 bases from V and 6 bases from J, with 11 bases between. The CDR3 covers 13 residues. Germline V gene sequence: CDR1 SEHNR, CDR2 FQNEAQ (reference sequence). CDR3 DNA: TGTGCCAGCAGCTTTGGGAGCATACAGACCCAGTACTTC. Its protein product is CASSFGSIQTQYF. The variable domain in full, completed from reference TRBV7-9 and TRBJ2-5, reads DTGVSQNPRHKITKRGQNVTFRCDPISEHNRLYWYRQTLGQGPEFLTYFQNEAQLEKSRLLSDRFSAERPKGSFSTLEIQRTEQGDSAMYLCASSFGSIQTQYFGPGTRLLVL.

The table lists this clonotype with a few counts. This chain joins TRBV6-2 or TRBV6-3 and TRBJ1-2, with D hard to call. Germline V gene sequence: CDR1 MNHEY, CDR2 SVGEGT. V lost 2 bases to trimming and J lost 4 bases, with 8 bases between them. There are 13 residues in the CDR3. CDR3: CASSYTGIYGYTF. The CDR3 DNA sequence: TGTGCCAGCAGTTACACTGGGATCTATGGCTACACCTTC.